Each of the 5 T cell receptor beta chains below was sequenced from the same sample in a study of T cell responses to AZD1222 COVID-19 vaccine. The repertoire was sequenced with immunoSEQ multiplex PCR; TCRdb's copy has only in-frame clones and lacks some. The table lists tens of thousands of clones, around 80% of them singletons. Sequencing was performed on peripheral blood, taken on day 0 of AZD1222 vaccination. The receptors here all came from an adult in good health.

The genes are TRBV5-5 and TRBJ2-7; D is possibly TRBD1 (7 bases). Germline CDR1 SGHKS, CDR2 YYEKEE (reference sequence). CDR3 size: 14 residues. V was pared by 0 bases and J by 9 bases, with 16 bases between. This CDR3 is CASSLGQGPGAQYF. As DNA, the CDR3 is TGTGCCAGCAGCTTGGGACAGGGTCCGGGAGCGCAGTACTTC.

This clone has a handful of counts. This chain links TRBV7-7 with TRBJ2-5; D unclear. The CDR3 has 11 amino acids. Deletions cut 5 bases from V and 4 bases from J, with 5 bases between. Looked up from germline, CDR1 is SSHAT and CDR2 is FNYEAQ (reference sequence). For the CDR3, the DNA is TGTGCCAGCAGCCCCGGAGAGACCCAGTACTTC. Protein: CASSPGETQYF.

This chain links TRBV5-5 with TRBJ2-2; TRBD2 agrees at 8 bases. CDR1 SGHKS and CDR2 YYEKEE come from the germline V gene (reference sequence). The CDR3 has 14 residues. V lost 2 bases, J lost 4 bases, and 1 base stayed unmatched. The CDR3 spells CASSFAGGTGELFF. The CDR3 DNA reads TGTGCCAGCAGCTTCGCGGGAGGCACCGGGGAGCTGTTTTTT. Combining the CDR3 with reference TRBV5-5 and TRBJ2-2 gives the whole variable domain DAGVTQSPTHLIKTRGQQVTLRCSPISGHKSVSWYQQVLGQGPQFIFQYYEKEERGRGNFPDRFSARQFPNYSSELNVNALLLGDSALYLCASSFAGGTGELFFGEGSRLTVL.

The rearrangement uses TRBV5-3 and TRBJ2-3; the D gene is possibly TRBD2 (5 bases). TRBV5-3 is annotated as an ORF whose role is uncertain. V lost 4 bases, J lost 4 bases, and 25 bases lay in between. CDR3 length: 18 residues. The DNA of the CDR3 is TGTGCCAGAAGCATACTATACCGGGAAATCAGGCATCCAGATACGCAGTATTTT. Its translation is CARSILYREIRHPDTQYF.

The chain uses TRBV5-1 and TRBJ2-3; D remains ambiguous. V shed 2 bases and J shed 0 bases, with 16 bases lying between them. Per germline, CDR1 SGHRS and CDR2 YFSETQ. CDR3 length equals 17 residues. CDR3 sequence reads: CASSFSLGVGSTDTQYF. CDR3 DNA: TGCGCCAGCAGCTTCTCATTAGGAGTTGGTAGCACAGATACGCAGTATTTT.